This passage covers 6 T cell receptor beta chains from one sample sequenced in a study of identical twins. TCRdb reprocessed the 5' RACE reads via MiXCR and lists one record per CDR3 protein. The table records roughly 630,000 distinct CDR3 sequences, about 7% of them present only once. A further study also used this sample, focusing on yellow fever vaccine responses in identical twins.

Sequencing was done on a sample of PBMCs. The receptors come from a woman younger than 30 in good health.

This clonotype was observed many times. The chain couples TRBV12-3 or TRBV12-4 to TRBJ1-5; D is uncertain. The V end was cut by 3 bases, the J end by 3 bases, with 3 bases between. The CDR3 length is 12 residues. The CDR3 DNA is TGTGCCAGCAGTTTTATCAATCAGCCCCAGCATTTT. It specifies CASSFINQPQHF.

The chain is built from TRBV5-1 and TRBJ2-5; 9 nucleotides agree with TRBD1. V was pared by 7 bases and J by 5 bases, with 6 bases of the junction left unmatched. Germline V gene lookup returns CDR1 SGHRS and CDR2 YFSETQ. CDR3 size: 13 residues. The CDR3 coding sequence is TGCGCCAGCTACAGGGGGCAGGAGGAGACCCAGTACTTC. Translation gives CASYRGQEETQYF.

The chain is built from TRBV18 and TRBJ2-7; a possible D gene is TRBD1 (6 bases). The length of the CDR3 is 14 residues. The V gene lost 2 bases and the J gene lost 2 bases, with 10 bases spanning the gap. From germline, CDR1 is KGHSH and CDR2 LQKENI. CDR3 residues: CASSPAGATYEQYF. In nucleotides, the CDR3 is TGTGCCAGCTCACCAGCAGGGGCAACCTACGAGCAGTACTTC.

The J gene is TRBJ2-3, the V gene TRBV7-2, with D unresolved. Germline CDR1 is SGHTA and CDR2 is FQGNSA. CDR3 length: 14 amino acids. V was pared by 4 bases and J by 1 base, with 9 bases between. The DNA for the CDR3 is TGTGCCAGCAGCTATACGACTGGCACAGATACGCAGTATTTT. It encodes CASSYTTGTDTQYF.

There are many counts of this clonotype. CDR3 coding DNA: TGTGCCAGCAGCTCCGGGACAGCCTCCGGTTTTAGCACAGATACGCAGTATTTT. Its protein is CASSSGTASGFSTDTQYF. V gene TRBV6-1 combines with J gene TRBJ2-3, with 7 bases identical to TRBD1. This CDR3 is 18 amino acids long. In germline, CDR1 is MNHNS, CDR2 SASEGT. V lost 6 bases to trimming and J lost 0 bases; unmatched junction nucleotides: 15.

V gene TRBV6-2 or TRBV6-3 combines with J gene TRBJ2-2; 11 positions agree with TRBD2. This CDR3 spans 16 amino acids. Germline V lookup: CDR1 MNHEY, CDR2 SVGEGT. The V segment lost 8 bases and the J segment 1 base; nucleotides outside the gene matches: 6. CDR3: CASRYSGRENTGELFF. In DNA form, the CDR3 reads TGTGCCAGCCGCTATAGCGGGAGGGAGAACACCGGGGAGCTGTTTTTT.